The 20 T cell receptor beta chains listed next were all sequenced from one sample in a study of cytomegalovirus exposure and HLA in healthy donors. Primers included in the PCR were 60 Vbeta and 13 Jbeta primers. Clones were read by immunoSEQ multiplex PCR, and TCRdb kept only the in-frame ones, dropping some. The sample shows over 85,000 clones, 83% of them seen only once. Sequenced material: PBMCs. The receptors derive from a man in his forties or fifties in good health and CMV-seronegative.

The rearrangement uses TRBV6-1 and TRBJ2-1; 8 bases line up with TRBD1. Germline assignment: CDR1 MNHNS and CDR2 SASEGT. The V gene end was trimmed by 6 bases and the J gene end by 6 bases; junction bases not matched to a gene: 1. This CDR3 contains 12 residues. The CDR3 protein is CASRDRANEQFF. DNA of the CDR3: TGTGCCAGCAGGGACAGGGCCAATGAGCAGTTCTTC.

This chain connects TRBV2 to TRBJ2-7; D is perhaps TRBD2 (7 bases). The V end lost 7 bases, the J end lost 7 bases, and 23 bases lay between the germline ends. The germline V gene has CDR1 SNHLY and CDR2 FYNNEI. This CDR3 spans 15 amino acids. Here the CDR3 reads CASTQEGGVIGEQYF. CDR3 nucleotides: TGTGCCAGCACCCAAGAGGGGGGGGTCATCGGAGAGCAGTACTTC.

The chain joins TRBV7-3 to TRBJ1-2, with 10 nucleotides matching TRBD1. CDR1 is SGHTA, CDR2 FQGTGA, per germline. The ends lost 5 bases at V and 8 bases at J; junction bases unmatched: 5. The CDR3 sequence is 13 residues long. CDR3 in DNA: TGTGCCAGCAGCCCTGACAGGGGGCGAGGCTACACCTTC. Protein sequence: CASSPDRGRGYTF.

Points on this clone: One end of the junction is discordant with germline, which a read error may explain. The rearrangement joins TRBV7-9 to TRBJ1-6, with D possibly matching TRBD1 (5 bases). CDR3 length: 17 amino acids. Germline CDR1 reads SEHNR; CDR2 reads FQNEAQ (reference sequence). The CDR3 loop reads CSSSPRPPGLYNSPLHF. The CDR3 region has the DNA TGTTCCAGCAGCCCACGTCCCCCGGGACTCTATAATTCACCCCTCCACTTT.

DNA of the CDR3: TGTGCCAGCAGCTTGGCCGGGGTGGTGAATTCACCCCTCCACTTT. It is translated as CASSLAGVVNSPLHF. The chain combines TRBV5-4 with TRBJ1-6, with D unresolved. In germline, CDR1 is SGHNT, CDR2 YYREEE (reference sequence). Trimming removed 0 bases at V and 7 bases at J, with 11 bases between. The CDR3 is made up of 15 amino acids.

This chain joins TRBV28 and TRBJ1-1; 11 bases align to TRBD1. Unmatched junction bases numbered 9, after V lost 6 bases and J lost 0 bases. The CDR3 covers 17 residues. Looked up from germline, CDR1 is MDHEN and CDR2 is SYDVKM. CDR3 region: CASSLIRTGGMNTEAFF. CDR3 nucleotides: TGTGCCAGCAGCCTCATCCGGACAGGGGGCATGAACACTGAAGCTTTCTTT.

The chain joins TRBV5-6 to TRBJ1-5; no clear D. CDR1 is SGHDT and CDR2 is YYEEEE in the germline V gene. CDR3 size: 15 residues. With 0 bases removed from V and 0 bases from J, the gap between germline ends came to 7 bases. The CDR3 protein is CASSLGSYSNQPQHF. In DNA, the CDR3 is TGTGCCAGCAGCTTGGGGAGTTATAGCAATCAGCCCCAGCATTTT.

This chain links TRBV9 with TRBJ1-1, with D possibly being TRBD1 (6 bases). This CDR3 spans 17 amino acids. Germline CDR1 is SGDLS and CDR2 is YYNGEE. The V gene lost 4 bases and the J gene lost 1 base, with 20 bases spanning the gap. DNA of the CDR3: TGTGCCAGCAGCCCATCCACAGGGTTCGTTGGGAACACTGAAGCTTTCTTT. Translation gives CASSPSTGFVGNTEAFF. Variable domain in full (rest from reference TRBV9 and TRBJ1-1): DSGVTQTPKHLITATGQRVTLRCSPRSGDLSVYWYQQSLDQGLQFLIQYYNGEERAKGNILERFSAQQFPDLHSELNLSSLELGDSALYFCASSPSTGFVGNTEAFFGQGTRLTVV.

J is TRBJ2-7 and V is TRBV18; tentatively, D is TRBD2 (5 bases). The CDR3 is made up of 13 amino acids. CDR1 is KGHSH and CDR2 is LQKENI in the germline V gene. V lost 3 bases, J lost 2 bases, and 8 bases lay in between. This CDR3 reads CASSPEVTYEQYF. The CDR3 DNA reads as TGTGCCAGCTCACCGGAGGTCACCTACGAGCAGTACTTC. Full variable domain (outside the CDR3, taken from reference TRBV18 and TRBJ2-7): NAGVMQNPRHLVRRRGQEARLRCSPMKGHSHVYWYRQLPEEGLKFMVYLQKENIIDESGMPKERFSAEFPKEGPSILRIQQVVRGDSAAYFCASSPEVTYEQYFGPGTRLTVT.

The V gene is TRBV2, the J gene TRBJ1-2, with D perhaps matching TRBD1 (5 bases). Germline V CDR1 and CDR2: SNHLY, FYNNEI. V lost 2 bases to trimming and J lost 5 bases, with 12 bases between them. The CDR3 sequence is 14 residues long. CDR3 amino acids: CASSERVAGYGYTF. The CDR3 bases are TGTGCCAGCAGTGAAAGAGTGGCAGGGTATGGCTACACCTTC.

This clone has just a few counts. The rearrangement links TRBV4-1 to TRBJ1-3, with a weak D call TRBD1 (5 bases). The CDR3 length is 16 residues. V lost 2 bases and J 0 bases, leaving 11 bases between the germline ends. The V gene's germline CDR1 is MGHRA and CDR2 YSYEKL. CDR3 amino acids: CASSQRGGYSGNTIYF. The DNA of the CDR3 is TGCGCCAGCAGCCAACGTGGGGGGTACTCTGGAAACACCATATATTTT.

The chain carries TRBV11-2 and TRBJ2-7; TRBD2 might be the D (6 bases). This CDR3 comprises 14 residues. V shed 4 bases and J shed 6 bases, with 16 bases lying between them. Germline V lookup: CDR1 SGHAT, CDR2 FQNNGV. CDR3 protein: CASSWGTFLPEQYF. CDR3 sequence (DNA): TGTGCCAGCAGCTGGGGGACTTTCCTCCCCGAGCAGTACTTC. Combining the CDR3 with reference TRBV11-2 and TRBJ2-7 gives the whole variable domain EAGVAQSPRYKIIEKRQSVAFWCNPISGHATLYWYQQILGQGPKLLIQFQNNGVVDDSQLPKDRFSAERLKGVDSTLKIQPAKLEDSAVYLCASSWGTFLPEQYFGPGTRLTVT.

The chain links TRBV7-9 to TRBJ2-2; a possible D gene is TRBD1 (7 bases). The CDR3 sequence is 15 residues long. Germline V CDR1 and CDR2: SEHNR, FQNEAQ (reference sequence). V was cut by 10 bases and J by 4 bases, with 19 bases left in between. The CDR3: CATGGTAAFTGELFF. The CDR3 DNA follows: TGTGCCACCGGAGGGACAGCCGCGTTCACCGGGGAGCTGTTTTTT.

The chain recombines TRBV19 with TRBJ2-7, with TRBD2 identical over 8 bases. V shed 5 bases and J 3 bases; nucleotides not matched to a gene: 0. This CDR3 has 12 amino acids. Germline-derived CDR1 and CDR2 are LNHDA and SQIVND (reference sequence). The CDR3 bases are TGTGCCAGTAGTCGGGGGGGCTACGAGCAGTACTTC. Its translation: CASSRGGYEQYF.

The gene calls are TRBV30 and TRBJ1-1; tentative D call: TRBD1 (5 bases). The germline gives CDR1 GTSNPN, CDR2 SVGIG (reference sequence). Trimming removed 0 bases at V and 4 bases at J, with 15 bases between. The CDR3 is 15 amino acids. The CDR3 DNA reads as TGTGCCTGGAGTGTAGAAGTGGGGCTTGGCACTGAAGCTTTCTTT. Its protein is CAWSVEVGLGTEAFF.

This chain's CDR3 is CASSPAQAISNQPQHF. The CDR3 region has the DNA TGTGCCAGCAGCCCGGCACAGGCGATAAGCAATCAGCCCCAGCATTTT. This rearrangement joins TRBV7-8 to TRBJ1-5; tentative D call: TRBD1 (5 bases). V was trimmed by 5 bases and J by 1 base, leaving 15 bases between them. This CDR3 contains 16 residues. CDR1 and CDR2 from the germline V gene are SGHVS and FQNEAQ.

The chain is built from TRBV4-1 and TRBJ2-7, with 8 bases identical to TRBD2. Germline loops: CDR1 MGHRA, CDR2 YSYEKL. CDR3 length: 16 amino acids. The ends lost 0 bases at V and 4 bases at J; junction bases unmatched: 8. The CDR3 region is CASSQDGSGVGYEQYF. The CDR3 DNA reads as TGCGCCAGCAGCCAAGATGGTAGCGGGGTTGGTTACGAGCAGTACTTC.

The J gene is TRBJ2-3, the V gene TRBV6-1; 8 nucleotides line up with TRBD1. CDR3 length: 14 residues. The germline gives CDR1 MNHNS, CDR2 SASEGT. After removal of 4 bases from V and 4 bases from J, the junction contained 4 bases not matched to a gene. CDR3 bases: TGTGCCAGCAGTGCAGACAGGGGAGCAGATACGCAGTATTTT. Encoded protein: CASSADRGADTQYF.

The J gene is TRBJ2-1, the V gene TRBV14; 8 bases map to TRBD2. Per germline, CDR1 SGHDN and CDR2 FVKESK. The CDR3 totals 14 residues. J was trimmed by 9 bases and V by 2 bases; bases with no gene match: 6. The CDR3 region is CASSQLSGGVEQFF. The CDR3 DNA follows: TGTGCCAGCAGCCAATTATCGGGGGGGGTTGAGCAGTTCTTC.

This clone was seen only once. V gene TRBV6-7 combines with J gene TRBJ1-5, with TRBD1 identical over 10 bases. TRBV6-7 is annotated as an ORF whose role is uncertain. The CDR3 contains 14 residues. The J segment lost 5 bases and the V segment lost 5 bases, leaving 3 bases of the junction unmatched. Here the CDR3 DNA reads TGTGCCAGCAGTGGAGACAGGGGGCATCAGCCCCAGCATTTT. Its protein is CASSGDRGHQPQHF.